This T cell receptor beta chain was identified in a study of blood T cells in healthy people across ages. The authors ran a second PCR of about 7 to 11 cycles using a sample-barcoded 5' primer and a J-beta primer mix. The template-switch adaptor, which had 12 random nucleotides, put a tag on each cDNA molecule. TCRdb re-called the 5' RACE reads through MiXCR, storing one row per CDR3 protein. The sample lists roughly 2 million distinct CDR3 sequences, roughly 50% occurring once. This clonotype was detected only a few times. Per the germline V gene, CDR1 is PRHDT and CDR2 is FYEKMQ (reference sequence). This CDR3 comprises 14 residues. Trimming stripped 5 bases from V and 2 bases from J, with 12 bases between.

The source material was blood. This clonotype was sampled from a woman between 35 and 50 years old in good health. The chain couples TRBV13 to TRBJ2-5; tentatively, D is TRBD2 (6 bases). The CDR3 nucleotides read TGTGCCAGCAGCCCGGGACTTTGGCAAGAGACCCAGTACTTC. Its translation: CASSPGLWQETQYF.